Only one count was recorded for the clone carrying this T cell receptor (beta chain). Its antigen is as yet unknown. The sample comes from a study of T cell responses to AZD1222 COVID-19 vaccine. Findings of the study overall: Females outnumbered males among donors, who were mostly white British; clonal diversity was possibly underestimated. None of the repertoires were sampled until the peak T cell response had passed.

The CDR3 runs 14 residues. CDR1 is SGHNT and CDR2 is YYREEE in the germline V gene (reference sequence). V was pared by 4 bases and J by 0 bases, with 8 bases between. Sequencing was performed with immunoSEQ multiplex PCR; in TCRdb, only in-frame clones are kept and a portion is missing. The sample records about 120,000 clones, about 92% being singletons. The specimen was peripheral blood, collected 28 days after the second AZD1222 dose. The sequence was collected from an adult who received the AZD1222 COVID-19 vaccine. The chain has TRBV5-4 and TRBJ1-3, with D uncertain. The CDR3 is CASSGDVSGNTIYF. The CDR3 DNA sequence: TGTGCCAGCAGCGGTGACGTCTCTGGAAACACCATATATTTT.